This T cell receptor beta chain appears in the sequencing data of a study of human T cells and chemical hapten exposure (dated by TCRdb to the early 2020s). Turning to the overall study: For sensitization, 2% DPC in acetone was applied to a roughly 2 cm by roughly 2 cm area of upper inner arm skin. Patients additionally received weekly therapeutic DPC doses to the scalp throughout the roughly 23-week study period. Patch testing was done on the upper back using Finn chambers containing 0.01% DPC, and results were scored after 6 days according to International Contact Dermatitis Research Group standards. The mostly female patient cohort included alopecia areata with under or over 50% scalp involvement, alopecia totalis and alopecia universalis. The libraries were sequenced as a pool, and the TCR yield per sample differed mostly because of small variations in library volumes within the pool. The study tracked peripheral blood TCR repertoire changes in vivo during primary and secondary sensitization to the hapten diphenylcyclopropenone (DPC) in alopecia patients. Patient blood was sampled pre-sensitization (week 0) and at 2, 6 and about 24 weeks after DPC sensitization. Blood for TCR sequencing was provided by twenty-nine alopecia patients at one to four time points (pre-sensitization, 2, 6 and 24 weeks).

According to the germline V gene, CDR1 reads SQVTM and CDR2 reads ANQGSEA. The CDR3 spans 16 residues, from the cysteine through the phenylalanine. Of the read, only the CDR3 DNA is kept; its 48 bases are in frame from base 1. Ends trimmed: V by 1 base, J by 6 bases; bases unmatched to a gene: 8. There are a few counts of this clonotype. The antigen it recognizes is unknown. Base qualities are not recorded, but no much larger clone differs from it by a single base. The library was built by means of RACE. Sequencing used a NextSeq 500. During library preparation, unique molecular identifiers were attached to individual cDNA molecules so that TCRs could be counted quantitatively and reproducibly. For every blood RNA sample, sequencing covered both the TCR alpha and TCR beta chains. The authors' analysis ran thus. Samples had a median of roughly 100,000 TCRs, with a range from roughly 23,224 to 750,000. V, J and CDR3 annotation of the TCR reads was carried out using the Decombinator software suite. For the PS versus PT1 abundance plots, all samples were subsampled to the same number of TCRs (28,000). TCRs were defined as expanded if absent before sensitization and observed at least eight times at the 2-week time point. TCRdb reprocessed the public reads (quality trimming at Q25 with fastp, clone calling with MiXCR) and kept in-frame beta chains. Every CDR3 protein is listed once, alongside the most common genes and DNA of its rows. TCRdb, not the authors, supplied the V and J calls. This sample holds just over 350,000 distinct CDR3 sequences; about 6% were observed only once. Of the sample, 5% to 6% falls within the top ten clones.

General findings and caveats noted by the study authors: Because every patient had alopecia, a presumed autoimmune disease, the patients' immune response might differ from that of healthy individuals. After repeated subsampling, changes were observed in the strength of the expansion versus patch-test correlation and in the threshold at which the correlation became significant. Expanded TCRs formed significantly more large CDR3 similarity clusters than pre-sensitization or healthy control sets, consistent with antigen-driven responses. A positive correlation was found between the number of PT1 expanded TCRs and patch test score, with significance reached at thresholds 8, 16 and 32 but not 4. DPC sensitization did not change the number of TCRs with a frequency above 1 in 1000, and there was no evidence of changes in global repertoire structure.

The sample's time point label is to be understood as: patch test 2, 6 weeks after DPC sensitization. This specimen's treatment or condition label, per the study, means: therapeutic diphenylcyclopropenone sensitization with weekly scalp DPC. At every patch-test visit, the blood draw took place before the patch test was put on. Patients were considered eligible if aged 18 to 70, diagnosed with alopecia and deemed suitable for DPC therapy, and patients were excluded if pregnant. Unfractionated whole blood was collected in Tempus Blood RNA tubes, and total RNA was extracted from that blood. This chain is built from TRBV29-1 and TRBJ2-1; TRBD2 lines up with 11 middle nucleotides. The origin of this receptor is a woman under 30 with alopecia areata. Some clones in this sample may be carry-over from other donors' samples. Sequencing was performed on whole blood, taken in connection with sensitization to the hapten diphenylcyclopropenone (DPC). The nucleotides read TGCAGCGTTGAAGTCTTGCATGGACTAGCGGGCAATGAGCAGTTCTTC. It translates as CSVEVLHGLAGNEQFF.